This T cell receptor (beta chain) was identified during a study of blood T cell repertoires in COVID-19. Study-level background: Recovery meant two consecutive negative NP/OP PCR tests, professional clearance, or resolved symptoms.

Using immunoSEQ multiplex PCR, the repertoire was profiled, and TCRdb retains in-frame clones only, with some absent. This sample has about 230,000 clones; roughly nine tenths occur once, and the top ten carry 3% to 3.5%. The CDR3 sequence is 13 residues long. Germline trimming cut 9 bases from V and 2 bases from J; bases unmatched to any gene: 5. Per germline, CDR1 LGHNA and CDR2 YNFKEQ. The receptor comes from a woman aged 50 to 65 in a cohort exposed to, infected with or recovered from COVID-19 (not recorded which). The specimen was PBMCs or T cells enriched from blood (not recorded which). This chain joins TRBV4-2 and TRBJ1-1, with 8 positions matching TRBD1. CDR3 in DNA: TGTGCCAGTGACGACAGGGGCAACACTGAAGCTTTCTTT. The encoded protein is CASDDRGNTEAFF.